The sample holds many counts of the clone carrying this T cell receptor (beta chain). Its antigen is as yet unknown. When naive CD8 T cells were sorted, they were gated as CD8+CD4-CCR7+CD45RA+. This CDR3 is 14 amino acids long. CDR1 SGHRS and CDR2 YFSETQ come from the germline V gene. The V and J ends lost 4 bases and 3 bases, in that order; junction bases with no gene match: 5. This sample was taken from a study of molecular identifiers for immune sequencing clone quantification. Study outcomes and limitations: Clone sizes could be underestimated for highly expanded clones when identical TCR molecules share a barcode. The study found clones above 20 RNA copies held over 98% of effector molecules and under 1% in naive cells.

Previously described methods and listed TCR primers were employed for the bulk TCR libraries. TCRdb processed the PCR reads anew with MiXCR; each CDR3 protein has one entry. The data contain approximately 550,000 distinct CDR3 sequences, roughly 24% of them singletons. Sequenced material: naive CD8+ T cells from blood, with Jurkat cell RNA spiked in. Regarding subset: FACS-sorted CD8+CD4-CCR7+CD45RA+ naive T cells. The chain uses TRBV5-1 and TRBJ1-1; TRBD1 agrees at 8 bases. This TCR came from a human donor in good health. Some libraries in this study had Jurkat cell RNA spiked in. The CDR3 DNA follows: TGCGCCAGCAGCCAGGGGGCGTGGGACACTGAAGCTTTCTTT. This encodes CASSQGAWDTEAFF.